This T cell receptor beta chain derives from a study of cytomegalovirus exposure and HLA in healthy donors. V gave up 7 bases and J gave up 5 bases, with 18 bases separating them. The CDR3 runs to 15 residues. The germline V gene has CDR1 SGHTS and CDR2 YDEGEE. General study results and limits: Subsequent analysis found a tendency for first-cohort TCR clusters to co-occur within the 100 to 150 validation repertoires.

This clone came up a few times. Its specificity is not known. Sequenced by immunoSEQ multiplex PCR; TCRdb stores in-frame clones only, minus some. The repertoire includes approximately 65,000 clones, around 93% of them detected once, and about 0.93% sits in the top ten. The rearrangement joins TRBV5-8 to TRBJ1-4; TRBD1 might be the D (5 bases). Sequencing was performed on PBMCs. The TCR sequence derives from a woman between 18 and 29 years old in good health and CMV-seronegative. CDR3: CASGFLGTLNEKLFF. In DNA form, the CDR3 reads TGTGCCAGCGGTTTCCTGGGGACTCTGAATGAAAAACTGTTTTTT.